The entry below gives a single T cell receptor beta chain sequence along with its context. Exclusion of patients followed from uncontrolled infection, other autoimmune disease, pregnancy or lactation. This CDR3 contains 15 residues. Deletions cut 3 bases from V and 11 bases from J, with 25 bases between. Germline V gives CDR1 DFQATT, CDR2 SNEGSKA (reference sequence). The data originate from a study of T cells in Graves' hyperthyroidism and ophthalmopathy. Study background: The initial diagnosis was the point when peripheral blood was collected, ahead of any treatment.

Researchers amplified the TCR beta CDR3 regions from RNA transcripts. Using the HTBI primer set, a first-round RT-PCR was run on the TCR CDR3. TCRdb called the multiplex PCR reads again in MiXCR, with one record for every CDR3 protein. The profile shows 50,000 to 60,000 distinct CDR3 sequences, around 50% of them singletons. The source is a woman in her 30s with Graves' ophthalmopathy. The chain uses TRBV20-1 and TRBJ1-1; D remains ambiguous. Input material: blood. The CDR3 loop reads CSARSRDFDYNEAFF. DNA of the CDR3: TGCAGTGCTAGGTCCCGTGATTTCGATTACAATGAGGCTTTCTTT.